The rows below give T cell receptor beta chains drawn from one sample of a study of T-cell memory formation after mild COVID-19. TCRdb re-called the 5' RACE reads through MiXCR, storing one row per CDR3 protein. The table shows about 350,000 distinct CDR3 sequences, with roughly 13% occurring only once. What was sequenced was PBMCs or a T cell subset sorted from them (not recorded which). The receptor source for this set is a man younger than 35 who had mild COVID-19 (a few samples of this study predate the infection). Cell type and time point are not known. Both conserved end residues are part of each CDR3. A D gene is named only where the DNA matches it firmly. Some rows have no size entry. The others give once, few or many, or a class for an expanded clone.

CDR3 length | clone size | J gene | D gene | V gene | CDR3 protein | CDR3 DNA
15 | many | TRBJ2-1 | - | TRBV7-9 | CASSPKDPTYNEQFF | TGTGCCAGCAGCCCCAAGGACCCCACATACAATGAGCAGTTCTTC
11 | - | TRBJ1-1 | - | TRBV12-3/TRBV12-4 | CASSTESRAFF | TGTGCCAGCAGTACGGAGAGCCGAGCTTTCTTT
18 | few | TRBJ1-5 | - | TRBV25-1 | CASSESYVEVGDNQPQHF | TGTGCCAGCAGTGAATCCTACGTTGAAGTAGGGGACAATCAGCCCCAGCATTTT
16 | - | TRBJ1-6 | TRBD1 | TRBV7-2 | CASRSQGAVGISPLHF | TGTGCCAGCAGGTCCCAGGGGGCGGTCGGAATATCACCCCTCCACTTT
13 | - | TRBJ2-2 | - | TRBV7-9 | CASSDHDTGELFF | TGTGCCAGCAGCGACCATGACACCGGGGAGCTGTTTTTT
14 | few | TRBJ1-1 | - | TRBV12-3/TRBV12-4 | CASSLDQGNTEAFF | TGTGCCAGCAGTTTAGACCAGGGGAACACTGAAGCTTTCTTT
14 | - | TRBJ2-1 | - | TRBV24-1 | CATSPRGVYNEQFF | TGTGCCACCAGTCCCAGGGGCGTTTACAATGAGCAGTTCTTC
12 | - | TRBJ1-6 | - | TRBV6-5 | CASRLSMGDLHF | TGTGCCAGCAGGTTATCCATGGGGGACCTCCACTTT
14 | many | TRBJ2-2 | - | TRBV10-2 | CASSGALLVGELFF | TGCGCCAGCAGTGGGGCCCTACTCGTCGGGGAGCTGTTTTTT
16 | - | TRBJ1-6 | TRBD1 | TRBV27 | CASSSITGGFNSPLHF | TGTGCCAGCAGTTCCATTACAGGGGGCTTTAATTCACCCCTCCACTTT
18 | many | TRBJ1-6 | TRBD1 | TRBV6-1 | CASSMRWGDRAANSPLHF | TGTGCCAGCTCCATGAGATGGGGCGACAGGGCCGCTAATTCACCCCTCCACTTT
13 | few | TRBJ1-2 | - | TRBV6-6 | CASSYSSERGYTF | TGTGCCAGCAGTTACTCGAGCGAGCGGGGCTACACCTTC
13 | - | TRBJ1-4 | - | TRBV6-5 | CASSYGLHEKLFF | TGTGCCAGCAGTTACGGGCTCCATGAAAAACTGTTTTTT
14 | - | TRBJ1-1 | - | TRBV12-3/TRBV12-4 | CASSFGPRGPEAFF | TGTGCCAGCAGTTTTGGCCCCCGCGGCCCTGAAGCTTTCTTT
15 | few | TRBJ1-5 | - | TRBV4-1 | CASSGGPLANQPQHF | TGCGCCAGCAGTGGGGGGCCTCTTGCCAATCAGCCCCAGCATTTT
16 | - | TRBJ2-3 | - | TRBV4-2 | CASSQDVGASTDTQYF | TGTGCCAGCAGCCAAGATGTGGGGGCTAGCACAGATACGCAGTATTTT
14 | - | TRBJ1-2 | - | TRBV27 | CASSPTGPNYGYTF | TGTGCCAGCAGTCCGACAGGCCCTAACTATGGCTACACCTTC
13 | few | TRBJ2-3 | - | TRBV30 | CAWSLGGTDTQYF | TGTGCCTGGAGCCTCGGGGGCACAGATACGCAGTATTTT
15 | - | TRBJ2-7 | - | TRBV7-6 | CASSLGRGTLYEQYF | TGTGCCAGCAGCCTGGGCCGGGGGACCCTTTACGAGCAGTACTTC
13 | few | TRBJ1-1 | - | TRBV5-1 | CASKRQRNTEAFF | TGCGCCAGCAAACGACAGAGGAACACTGAAGCTTTCTTT
14 | - | TRBJ2-1 | TRBD1 | TRBV29-1 | CSVIRGISYNEQFF | TGCAGCGTAATCAGGGGGATCTCCTACAATGAGCAGTTCTTC
18 | few | TRBJ2-1 | TRBD2 | TRBV18 | CASSPNWIGGVSYNEQFF | TGTGCCAGCTCACCAAATTGGATTGGGGGGGTCTCCTACAATGAGCAGTTCTTC
15 | - | TRBJ2-1 | TRBD1 | TRBV5-4 | CASSLADRVGDEQFF | TGTGCCAGCAGCTTGGCGGACAGGGTCGGAGATGAGCAGTTCTTC
13 | many | TRBJ2-3 | - | TRBV7-3 | CASSLEPADTQYF | TGTGCCAGCAGCTTAGAGCCAGCTGATACGCAGTATTTT
18 | - | TRBJ2-4 | TRBD2 | TRBV28 | CASSRGLAGGLAKNIQYF | TGTGCCAGCAGTCGGGGACTAGCGGGGGGACTAGCCAAAAACATTCAGTACTTC
16 | few | TRBJ1-5 | - | TRBV7-2 | CASSLDLGYSNQPQHF | TGTGCCAGCAGTTTGGACCTGGGATATAGCAATCAGCCCCAGCATTTT
16 | - | TRBJ2-2 | TRBD1 | TRBV6-2/TRBV6-3 | CASSYPDFQGDGELFF | TGTGCCAGCAGTTACCCGGACTTCCAGGGGGACGGGGAGCTGTTTTTT
13 | few | TRBJ1-5 | - | TRBV7-2 | CASSGAADQPQHF | TGTGCCAGCAGCGGGGCGGCAGATCAGCCCCAGCATTTT
17 | - | TRBJ2-3 | TRBD2 | TRBV7-9 | CASSPGTSGARTDTQYF | TGTGCCAGCAGCCCTGGGACTAGCGGCGCACGCACAGATACGCAGTATTTT
15 | - | TRBJ2-7 | - | TRBV5-1 | CASSLEGTTSYEQYF | TGCGCCAGCAGCTTGGAAGGAACAACATCCTACGAGCAGTACTTC
16 | - | TRBJ1-1 | - | TRBV19 | CASSIRRGLGNTEAFF | TGTGCCAGTAGTATCAGGAGGGGTCTGGGAAACACTGAAGCTTTCTTT
17 | - | TRBJ2-3 | - | TRBV4-1 | CASSPMRTGFDTDTQYF | TGCGCCAGCAGCCCTATGAGGACGGGGTTTGACACAGATACGCAGTATTTT
14 | few | TRBJ2-3 | TRBD2 | TRBV10-3 | CAIWAGGPKDTQYF | TGTGCCATCTGGGCGGGGGGGCCGAAGGATACGCAGTATTTT
19 | many | TRBJ1-1 | - | TRBV18 | CASSPPLVYREWGDYEAFF | TGTGCCAGCTCACCACCGTTGGTTTACAGGGAGTGGGGGGATTATGAAGCTTTCTTT
16 | few | TRBJ2-2 | TRBD2 | TRBV7-2 | CASSGLAGVGTGELFF | TGTGCCAGCAGCGGACTAGCGGGGGTTGGTACCGGGGAGCTGTTTTTT
14 | - | TRBJ1-2 | - | TRBV20-1 | CSAAGTPTNYGYTF | TGCAGTGCTGCCGGGACTCCCACCAACTATGGCTACACCTTC
14 | few | TRBJ1-2 | - | TRBV7-8 | CASSLQGWRDGYTF | TGTGCCAGCAGCTTACAGGGGTGGAGGGATGGCTACACCTTC
16 | few | TRBJ2-1 | - | TRBV12-3/TRBV12-4 | CASSPGGRGGHHEQFF | TGTGCCAGCAGCCCGGGGGGTAGGGGGGGCCACCATGAGCAGTTCTTC
13 | - | TRBJ1-3 | TRBD1 | TRBV6-5 | CASRETGWDTIYF | TGTGCCAGCAGAGAGACAGGGTGGGACACCATATATTTT
11 | few | TRBJ2-7 | - | TRBV12-3/TRBV12-4 | CASSFEYGQYF | TGTGCCAGCAGTTTTGAATATGGGCAGTACTTC
13 | - | TRBJ1-6 | - | TRBV7-9 | CASSREGNSPLHF | TGTGCCAGCAGCCGGGAGGGGAATTCACCCCTCCACTTT
14 | few | TRBJ1-2 | TRBD1 | TRBV27 | CASSLAAGGYGYTF | TGTGCCAGCAGTTTGGCGGCAGGGGGCTATGGCTACACCTTC
16 | few | TRBJ1-4 | - | TRBV9 | CASSRRGTPTNEKLFF | TGTGCCAGCAGCAGACGGGGCACGCCAACTAATGAAAAACTGTTTTTT
16 | many | TRBJ2-5 | TRBD2 | TRBV5-1 | CASSFGSGGPPETQYF | TGCGCCAGCAGCTTTGGTAGCGGGGGGCCTCCTGAGACCCAGTACTTC
13 | - | TRBJ2-1 | - | TRBV7-6 | CASSLVGASEQFF | TGTGCCAGCAGCTTAGTAGGGGCCAGTGAGCAGTTCTTC
14 | - | TRBJ1-1 | - | TRBV7-6 | CASSGGEGGPEAFF | TGTGCCAGCAGCGGGGGAGAGGGGGGCCCTGAAGCTTTCTTT
14 | few | TRBJ1-2 | TRBD1 | TRBV7-8 | CASSADRDSYGYTF | TGTGCCAGCAGCGCAGACAGGGACAGCTATGGCTACACCTTC
16 | - | TRBJ2-1 | - | TRBV15 | CATSRRVQSSYNEQFF | TGTGCCACCAGCAGAAGGGTACAGAGCTCCTACAATGAGCAGTTCTTC